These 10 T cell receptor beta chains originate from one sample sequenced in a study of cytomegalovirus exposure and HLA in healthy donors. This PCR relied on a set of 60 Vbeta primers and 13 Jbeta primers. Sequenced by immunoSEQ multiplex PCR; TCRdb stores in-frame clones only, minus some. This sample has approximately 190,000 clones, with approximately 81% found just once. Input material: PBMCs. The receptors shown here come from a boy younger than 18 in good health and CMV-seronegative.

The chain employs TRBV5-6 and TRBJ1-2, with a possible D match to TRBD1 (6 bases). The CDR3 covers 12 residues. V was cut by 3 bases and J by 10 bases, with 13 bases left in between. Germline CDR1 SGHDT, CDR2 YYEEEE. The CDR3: CASSSDRWFYTF. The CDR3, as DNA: TGTGCCAGCAGCTCGGACAGATGGTTCTACACCTTC.

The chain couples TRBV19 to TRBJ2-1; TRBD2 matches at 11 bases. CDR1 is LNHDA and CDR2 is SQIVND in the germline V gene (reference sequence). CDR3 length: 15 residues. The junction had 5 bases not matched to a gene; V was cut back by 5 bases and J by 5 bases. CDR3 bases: TGTGCCAGTAGTTTCCTAGCGGGGGGAAACAATGAGCAGTTCTTC. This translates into CASSFLAGGNNEQFF.

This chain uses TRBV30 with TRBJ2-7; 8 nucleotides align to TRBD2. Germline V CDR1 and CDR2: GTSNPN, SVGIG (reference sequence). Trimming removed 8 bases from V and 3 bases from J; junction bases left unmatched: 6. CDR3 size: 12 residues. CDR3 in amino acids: CARAGTSYEQYF. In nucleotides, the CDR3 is TGTGCCCGGGCTGGGACTAGCTACGAGCAGTACTTC.

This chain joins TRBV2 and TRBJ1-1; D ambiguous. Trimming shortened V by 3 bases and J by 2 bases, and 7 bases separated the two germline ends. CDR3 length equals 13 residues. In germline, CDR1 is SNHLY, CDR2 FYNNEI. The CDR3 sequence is CASSEAVNTEAFF. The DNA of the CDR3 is TGTGCCAGCAGTGAGGCGGTAAACACTGAAGCTTTCTTT.

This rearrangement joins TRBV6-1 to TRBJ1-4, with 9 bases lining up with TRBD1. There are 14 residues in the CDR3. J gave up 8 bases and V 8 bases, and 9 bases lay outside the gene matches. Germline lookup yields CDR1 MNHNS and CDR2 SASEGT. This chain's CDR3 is CASHRDREREKLFF. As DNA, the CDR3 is TGTGCCAGCCACAGGGACAGGGAGAGAGAAAAACTGTTTTTT.

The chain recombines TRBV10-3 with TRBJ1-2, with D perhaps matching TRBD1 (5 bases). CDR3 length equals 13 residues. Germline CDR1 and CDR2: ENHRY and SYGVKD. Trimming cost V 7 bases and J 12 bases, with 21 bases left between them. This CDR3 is CAIKDGFGGPHTF. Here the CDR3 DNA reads TGTGCCATCAAGGATGGGTTCGGGGGACCTCACACCTTC.

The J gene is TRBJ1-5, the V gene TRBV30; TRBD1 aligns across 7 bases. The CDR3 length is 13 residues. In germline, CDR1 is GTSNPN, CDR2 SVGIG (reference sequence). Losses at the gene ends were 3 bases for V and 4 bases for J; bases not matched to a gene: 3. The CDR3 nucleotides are TGTGCCTGGAGCAAGACAGGGAATCAGCCCCAGCATTTT. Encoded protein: CAWSKTGNQPQHF. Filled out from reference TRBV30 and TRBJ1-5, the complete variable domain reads SQTIHQWPATLVQPVGSPLSLECTVEGTSNPNLYWYRQAAGRGLQLLFYSVGIGQISSEVPQNLSASRPQDRQFILSSKKLLLSDSGFYLCAWSKTGNQPQHFGDGTRLSIL.

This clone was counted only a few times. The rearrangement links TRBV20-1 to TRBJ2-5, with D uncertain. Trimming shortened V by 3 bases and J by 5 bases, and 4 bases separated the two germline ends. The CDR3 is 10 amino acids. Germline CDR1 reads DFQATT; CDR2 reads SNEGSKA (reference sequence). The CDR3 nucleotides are TGCAGTGCTAGTGAGGAGACCCAGTACTTC. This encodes CSASEETQYF.

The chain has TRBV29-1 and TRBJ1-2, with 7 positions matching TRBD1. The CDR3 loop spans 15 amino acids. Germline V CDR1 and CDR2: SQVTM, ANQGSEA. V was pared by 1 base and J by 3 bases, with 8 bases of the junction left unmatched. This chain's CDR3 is CSVEGQGNSDYGYTF. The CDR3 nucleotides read TGCAGCGTTGAAGGACAGGGCAACAGTGACTATGGCTACACCTTC.

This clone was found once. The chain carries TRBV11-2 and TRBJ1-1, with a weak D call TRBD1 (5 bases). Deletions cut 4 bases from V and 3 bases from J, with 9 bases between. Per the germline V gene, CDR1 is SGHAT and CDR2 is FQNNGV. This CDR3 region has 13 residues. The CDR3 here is CASSSTVYTEAFF. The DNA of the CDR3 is TGTGCCAGCAGCTCGACAGTTTACACTGAAGCTTTCTTT.